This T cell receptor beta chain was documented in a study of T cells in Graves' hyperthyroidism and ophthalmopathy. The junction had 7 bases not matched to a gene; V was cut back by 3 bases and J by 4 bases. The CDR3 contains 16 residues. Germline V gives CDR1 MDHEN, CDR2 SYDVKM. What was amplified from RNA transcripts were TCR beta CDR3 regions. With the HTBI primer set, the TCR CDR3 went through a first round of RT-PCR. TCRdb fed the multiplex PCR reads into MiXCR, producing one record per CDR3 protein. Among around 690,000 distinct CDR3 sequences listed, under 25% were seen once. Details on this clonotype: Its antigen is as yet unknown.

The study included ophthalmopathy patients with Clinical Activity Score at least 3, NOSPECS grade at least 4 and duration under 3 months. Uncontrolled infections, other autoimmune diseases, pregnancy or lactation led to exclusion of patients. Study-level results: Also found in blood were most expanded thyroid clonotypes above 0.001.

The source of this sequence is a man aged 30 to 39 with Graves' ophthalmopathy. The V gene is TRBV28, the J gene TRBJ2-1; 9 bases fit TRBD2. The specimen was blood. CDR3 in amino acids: CASSFPAGGNYNEQFF. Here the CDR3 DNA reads TGTGCCAGCAGTTTCCCAGCGGGAGGAAATTACAATGAGCAGTTCTTC.